Described below is a single T cell receptor (beta chain) sequence and its context. The target antigen is unknown. This sample was taken from a study of quantifying T cell responses using KT2 cells. Study details: TCR alpha and beta constant-region primers primed reverse transcription of RNA. Broader study findings: Very high KT2 spike-in numbers caused saturation in KT2 sequence detection.

The sample is PBMC spiked with counted cells of clone KT2. Each cDNA got a UMI-containing oligo ligated at its 3' end. First-round PCR used about 4 cycles and beta primers RC1.1 and RC1.2 covering TRBC1 and TRBC2. Via MiXCR, TCRdb re-called the UMI-ligation and nested PCR reads, giving one row per CDR3 protein. The sample contains 39,000 or so distinct CDR3 sequences, over 15% of which appear only once. V dropped 2 bases and J dropped 2 bases, with 10 bases sitting between them. CDR3 size: 14 residues. In germline, CDR1 is SGHTA, CDR2 FQGNSA. The clonotype was recovered from a human donor. The gene calls are TRBV7-2 and TRBJ2-7, with unresolved D. Material for sequencing was PBMCs spiked with cells of the T cell clone KT2. CDR3 sequence reads: CASSLQFMTYEQYF. The CDR3 region has the DNA TGTGCCAGCAGCTTACAGTTCATGACCTACGAGCAGTACTTC.